A single sample is the source of the 20 T cell receptor beta chains below, sequenced in a study of blood T cell repertoires in COVID-19 (dated by TCRdb to the early 2020s). Libraries were built with the immunoSEQ multiplex PCR assay. TCRdb took over this immuneACCESS table, retaining in-frame rearrangements with V and J assigned. Such tables are incomplete; in checked studies, under half of the missing clones stem from an unresolved V gene, and the remainder is unexplained. In this sample the table shows 140,000 to 150,000 clones, more than 70% of which occur a single time. The top ten clones comprise 5% of the sample. Sequenced material: peripheral blood. These receptors came from a woman aged 45-59 years with acute or convalescent COVID-19.

The V and J genes are TRBV6-5 and TRBJ2-7, with D possibly being TRBD1 (6 bases). The CDR3 runs to 13 residues. Germline loops: CDR1 MNHEY, CDR2 SVGAGI. V lost 8 bases to trimming and J lost 4 bases, with 15 bases between them. The CDR3 DNA follows: TGTGCCAGCCGAAAGGACAGCCCTTACGAGCAGTACTTC. Protein: CASRKDSPYEQYF.

The chain joins TRBV11-2 to TRBJ1-1, with D perhaps matching TRBD1 (5 bases). Per germline, CDR1 SGHAT and CDR2 FQNNGV. The CDR3 spans 17 residues. The germline V and J ends were trimmed by 4 bases and 7 bases, with 25 bases remaining between them. CDR3 amino acids: CASSSEATGGDVGEAFF. CDR3 DNA sequence: TGTGCCAGCAGCTCGGAAGCTACTGGGGGGGATGTTGGTGAAGCTTTCTTT.

The CDR3 loop is CASSSSRGQGSGTEAFF. CDR3 DNA: TGTGCCAGCAGCAGCAGCAGGGGGCAAGGGTCGGGCACTGAAGCTTTCTTT. The J gene is TRBJ1-1, the V gene TRBV7-3; 8 bases agree with TRBD1. The germline V gene encodes CDR1 SGHTA and CDR2 FQGTGA. V lost 5 bases, J lost 4 bases, and 15 bases stayed unmatched. The CDR3 extends over 17 amino acids.

This clone was seen a single time. This chain uses TRBV6-4 with TRBJ2-3, with D maybe TRBD2 (5 bases). Germline loops: CDR1 MRHNA, CDR2 SNTAGT. The CDR3 extends over 13 amino acids. The V and J ends lost 5 bases and 5 bases respectively, with 11 bases between them. The CDR3 protein is CASSPERGDTQYF. CDR3 in DNA: TGTGCCAGCAGTCCAGAACGGGGAGATACGCAGTATTTT.

The chain employs TRBV29-1 and TRBJ2-7; no definite D call. This CDR3 has 13 amino acids. Trimming pared 6 bases from V and 0 bases from J, leaving 12 bases between. Germline V gene lookup returns CDR1 SQVTM and CDR2 ANQGSEA. The CDR3 coding sequence is TGCAGCGTGCGGAAAGGCAGCTCCTACGAGCAGTACTTC. As protein: CSVRKGSSYEQYF.

The chain recombines TRBV6-7 with TRBJ1-3; 9 bases align to TRBD1. TRBV6-7 is filed as an ORF, its function uncertain. Trimming cost V 2 bases and J 4 bases; bases outside gene matches: 6. The CDR3 covers 16 residues. The CDR3 DNA reads as TGTGCCAGCAGTTACACTACAACAGGGGGCGGAAACACCATATATTTT. Translated: CASSYTTTGGGNTIYF.

This chain uses TRBV7-6 with TRBJ2-5; TRBD2 matches 11 bases. The CDR3 runs to 16 residues. Germline CDR1 SGHVS, CDR2 FNYEAQ. J was trimmed by 4 bases and V by 3 bases; bases with no gene match: 7. The CDR3 DNA follows: TGTGCCAGCAGCTTCGGTGGGCTAGCGGGAGGAGAGACCCAGTACTTC. It codes for CASSFGGLAGGETQYF. The full variable domain, with the rest looked up from reference TRBV7-6 and TRBJ2-5, is GAGVSQSPRYKVTKRGQDVALRCDPISGHVSLYWYRQALGQGPEFLTYFNYEAQQDKSGLPNDRFSAERPEGSISTLTIQRTEQRDSAMYRCASSFGGLAGGETQYFGPGTRLLVL.

The J gene is TRBJ2-3, the V gene TRBV5-5, with 13 bases aligning to TRBD2. The V and J ends lost 7 bases and 0 bases, in that order; junction bases with no gene match: 2. CDR3 size: 15 residues. Per the germline V gene, CDR1 is SGHKS and CDR2 is YYEKEE (reference sequence). This CDR3 is CASLLAGGSTDTQYF. The CDR3 coding sequence is TGTGCCAGCTTACTAGCGGGGGGGAGCACAGATACGCAGTATTTT.

The CDR3 spells CASSSSGGAIETQYF. In DNA form, the CDR3 reads TGCGCCAGCAGCAGTAGCGGGGGGGCCATAGAGACCCAGTACTTC. The gene calls are TRBV5-1 and TRBJ2-5; 11 bases line up with TRBD2. Trimming cost V 4 bases and J 4 bases; bases outside gene matches: 6. There are 15 residues in the CDR3. CDR1 and CDR2 (germline): SGHRS, YFSETQ.

This clone was seen a handful of times. V is TRBV27 and J is TRBJ1-2, with TRBD1 matching over 8 bases. V shed 5 bases and J 4 bases; nucleotides not matched to a gene: 9. The CDR3 sequence is 15 residues long. Germline CDR1 reads MNHEY; CDR2 reads SMNVEV (reference sequence). CDR3: CASSPFETGAYGYTF. Here the CDR3 DNA reads TGTGCCAGCAGTCCCTTCGAGACAGGGGCCTATGGCTACACCTTC.

This clone was counted once. V usage is TRBV11-2 and J usage is TRBJ1-1; D might be TRBD1 (5 bases). The V gene's germline CDR1 is SGHAT and CDR2 FQNNGV. The V and J ends lost 3 bases and 11 bases respectively, with 22 bases between them. CDR3 length: 15 amino acids. The CDR3 protein is CASSLDAGTLLPAFF. CDR3 sequence (DNA): TGTGCCAGCAGCTTGGATGCAGGGACTCTATTGCCGGCTTTCTTT.

This sequence joins TRBV7-9 and TRBJ1-4, with D perhaps TRBD1 (5 bases). There are 16 residues in the CDR3. The V end was cut by 1 base, the J end by 6 bases, with 15 bases between. Germline loops: CDR1 SEHNR, CDR2 FQNEAQ (reference sequence). CDR3 bases: TGTGCCAGCAGCTTAGTAATTGTACAGGATGATGAAAAACTGTTTTTT. Translation: CASSLVIVQDDEKLFF.

The CDR3 region has the DNA TGTGCCAGCTCACCGGGACAAGGTCAGCCCCAGCATTTT. This translates into CASSPGQGQPQHF. The rearrangement uses TRBV18 and TRBJ1-5, with a tentative D call TRBD1 (6 bases). The ends were cut back, 3 bases at V and 6 bases at J, with 9 bases in the middle. The CDR3 has 13 residues. CDR1 is KGHSH, CDR2 LQKENI, per germline.

This clone was observed once. The genes are TRBV4-2 and TRBJ1-3; tentative D call: TRBD1 (6 bases). This CDR3 spans 16 amino acids. CDR1 LGHNA and CDR2 YNFKEQ come from the germline V gene. With 3 bases removed from V and 0 bases from J, the gap between germline ends came to 12 bases. CDR3 residues: CASSQDSFVSGNTIYF. The CDR3 DNA reads as TGTGCCAGCAGCCAGGACAGCTTCGTCTCTGGAAACACCATATATTTT.

The chain couples TRBV9 to TRBJ2-1; TRBD2 aligns across 7 bases. Germline loops: CDR1 SGDLS, CDR2 YYNGEE. Trimming cost V 0 bases and J 13 bases; bases outside gene matches: 7. The CDR3 extends over 13 amino acids. As DNA, the CDR3 is TGTGCCAGCAGCGTAGGGGGAGCGGGGCCCCAGTTCTTC. As protein: CASSVGGAGPQFF.

This chain joins TRBV6-5 and TRBJ1-3; tentative D call: TRBD1 (5 bases). The CDR3 spans 15 residues. The V gene lost 0 bases and the J gene lost 1 base, with 7 bases spanning the gap. Per germline, CDR1 MNHEY and CDR2 SVGAGI. The CDR3 reads CASSYSPGSGNTIYF. As DNA, the CDR3 is TGTGCCAGCAGTTACTCGCCAGGGTCTGGAAACACCATATATTTT.

The chain carries TRBV29-1 and TRBJ1-2; 10 nucleotides agree with TRBD1. Germline V CDR1 and CDR2: SQVTM, ANQGSEA. V gave up 7 bases and J gave up 9 bases; unmatched junction bases: 8. CDR3 size: 12 residues. The CDR3 nucleotides are TGCAGCGATGACGGACAGGGGGATAGCTACACCTTC. Residues: CSDDGQGDSYTF.

V and J are TRBV11-1 and TRBJ2-7; TRBD1 agrees at 8 bases. CDR1 and CDR2 from the germline V gene are SGHAT and FQDESV (reference sequence). The CDR3 spans 14 residues. V was clipped by 5 bases and J by 4 bases; unmatched bases: 7. In DNA, the CDR3 is TGTGCCAGCAGCCCGAGGGACAGGATTTACGAGCAGTACTTC. It encodes CASSPRDRIYEQYF.

For the CDR3, the DNA is TGCGCCAGCAGTCTAGCGGGGGTCCAAGAGACCCAGTACTTC. As protein: CASSLAGVQETQYF. The V and J genes are TRBV5-1 and TRBJ2-5; 10 bases align to TRBD2. V shed 5 bases, J shed 1 base, and the junction held 2 bases outside the gene matches. CDR3 size: 14 residues. The germline V gene encodes CDR1 SGHRS and CDR2 YFSETQ.

On this clone: Other DNA sequences within the sample encode an identical CDR3. The gene calls are TRBV7-9 and TRBJ2-5, with TRBD2 identical over 7 bases. With V trimmed by 0 bases and J by 4 bases, 2 bases remained unmatched. Germline V gives CDR1 SEHNR, CDR2 FQNEAQ (reference sequence). The CDR3 sequence is 14 residues long. CDR3 sequence reads: CASSLAGGIETQYF. In nucleotides, the CDR3 is TGTGCCAGCAGCTTAGCGGGGGGGATAGAGACCCAGTACTTC.